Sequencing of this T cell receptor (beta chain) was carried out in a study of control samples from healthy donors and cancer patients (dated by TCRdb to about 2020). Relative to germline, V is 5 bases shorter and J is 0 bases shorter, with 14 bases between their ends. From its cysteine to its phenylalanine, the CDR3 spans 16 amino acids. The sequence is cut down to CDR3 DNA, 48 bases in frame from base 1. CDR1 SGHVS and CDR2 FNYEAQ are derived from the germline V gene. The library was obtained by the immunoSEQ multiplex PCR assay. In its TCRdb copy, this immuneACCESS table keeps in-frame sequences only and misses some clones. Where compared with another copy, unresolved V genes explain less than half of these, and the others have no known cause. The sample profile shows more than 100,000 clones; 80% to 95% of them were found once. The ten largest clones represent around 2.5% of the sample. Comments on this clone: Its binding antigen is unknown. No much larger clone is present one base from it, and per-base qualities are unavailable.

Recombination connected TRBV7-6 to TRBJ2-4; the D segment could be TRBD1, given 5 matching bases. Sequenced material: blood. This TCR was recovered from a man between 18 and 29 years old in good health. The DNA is TGTGCCAGCAGCGAACAGGTTCTCGGAGCCAAAAACATTCAGTACTTC. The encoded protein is CASSEQVLGAKNIQYF.